This T cell receptor (beta chain) is from a study of PD-1 blockade in classical Hodgkin lymphoma. V shed 0 bases and J shed 3 bases, with 6 bases lying between them. The CDR3 totals 13 residues. Germline CDR1 and CDR2: SGDLS and YYNGEE. Assay: immunoSEQ multiplex PCR; the TCRdb copy retains only in-frame clones and omits some. The sample yields over 60,000 clones, less than 95% seen once. As for time point: cycle 4 day 1 (C4D1), after less than 7 weeks of nivolumab. All the patients suffered relapse after autologous stem cell transplantation, and brentuximab vedotin exposure differed. The material was peripheral blood mononuclear cells (PBMCs), obtained before the fourth cycle of nivolumab. The receptor was isolated from a human donor with classical Hodgkin lymphoma. The chain couples TRBV9 to TRBJ1-1; no firm D call. This chain's CDR3 is CASSVVGDTEAFF. DNA for the CDR3: TGTGCCAGCAGCGTAGTCGGCGACACTGAAGCTTTCTTT.